Reported below is one TCR beta chain. Clones were sequenced by immunoSEQ multiplex PCR, and TCRdb holds only the in-frame ones, with some missing. The profile shows approximately 70,000 clones, roughly 95% of them singletons. This record belongs to a study of technical replicates of blood from a handful of donors. The sequence derives from a human donor in good health. Sequencing input: T cells isolated from PBMCs.

The CDR3 DNA reads TGTGCCAGTAGGGAGGGCCACCCCCCCTATGGCTACACCTTC. Its protein product is CASREGHPPYGYTF. This chain uses TRBV19 with TRBJ1-2, with D uncertain. Per the germline V gene, CDR1 is LNHDA and CDR2 is SQIVND (reference sequence). Trimming left V 6 bases short and J 4 bases short, with 15 bases between. The length of the CDR3 is 14 residues.